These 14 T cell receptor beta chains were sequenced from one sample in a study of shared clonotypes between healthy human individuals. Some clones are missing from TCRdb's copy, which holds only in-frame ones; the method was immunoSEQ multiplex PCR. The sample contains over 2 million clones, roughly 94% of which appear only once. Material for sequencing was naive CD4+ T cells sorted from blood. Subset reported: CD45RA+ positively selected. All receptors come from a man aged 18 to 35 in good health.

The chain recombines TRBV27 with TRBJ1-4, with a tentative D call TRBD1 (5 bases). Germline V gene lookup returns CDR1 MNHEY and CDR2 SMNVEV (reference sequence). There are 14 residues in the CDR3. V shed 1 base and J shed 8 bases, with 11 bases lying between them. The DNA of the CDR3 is TGTGCCAGCAGTTTATTGCCAGGGAGGGAAAAACTGTTTTTT. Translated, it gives CASSLLPGREKLFF.

The CDR3 loop is CASSESVRPTEAFF. CDR3 bases: TGTGCCAGCAGTGAATCGGTCAGGCCCACTGAAGCTTTCTTT. The chain couples TRBV25-1 to TRBJ1-1; unclear D gene. The V and J ends lost 1 base and 4 bases respectively, with 10 bases between them. This CDR3 has 14 amino acids. Germline CDR1 is MGHDK and CDR2 is SYGVNS. The full variable domain, its missing parts supplied by reference TRBV25-1 and TRBJ1-1, is EADIYQTPRYLVIGTGKKITLECSQTMGHDKMYWYQQDPGMELHLIHYSYGVNSTEKGDLSSESTVSRIRTEHFPLTLESARPSHTSQYLCASSESVRPTEAFFGQGTRLTVV.

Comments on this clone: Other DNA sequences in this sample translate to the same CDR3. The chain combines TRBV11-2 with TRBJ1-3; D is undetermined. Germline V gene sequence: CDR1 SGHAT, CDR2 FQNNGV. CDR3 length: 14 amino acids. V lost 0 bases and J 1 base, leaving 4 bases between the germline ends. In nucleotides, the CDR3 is TGTGCCAGCAGCTTAGACTTATCTGGAAACACCATATATTTT. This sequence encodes CASSLDLSGNTIYF.

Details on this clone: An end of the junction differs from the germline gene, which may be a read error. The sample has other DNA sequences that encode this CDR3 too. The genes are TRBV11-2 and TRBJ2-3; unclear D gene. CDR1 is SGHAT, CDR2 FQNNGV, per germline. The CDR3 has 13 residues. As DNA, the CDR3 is TGTGCCAGCAGCTTGTATGGCACAGATACACAGTATTTT. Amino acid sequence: CASSLYGTDTQYF.

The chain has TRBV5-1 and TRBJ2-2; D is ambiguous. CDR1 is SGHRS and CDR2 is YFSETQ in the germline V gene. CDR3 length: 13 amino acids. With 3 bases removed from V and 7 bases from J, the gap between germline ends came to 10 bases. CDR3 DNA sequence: TGCGCCAGCAGCTCGTCGACGGGCGGGGAGCTGTTTTTT. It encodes CASSSSTGGELFF.

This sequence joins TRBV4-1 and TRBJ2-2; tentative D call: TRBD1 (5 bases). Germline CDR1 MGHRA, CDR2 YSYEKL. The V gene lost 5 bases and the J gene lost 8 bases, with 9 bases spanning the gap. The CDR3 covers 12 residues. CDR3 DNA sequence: TGCGCCAGCAGCGATTACAGGGGGGAGCTGTTTTTT. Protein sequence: CASSDYRGELFF.

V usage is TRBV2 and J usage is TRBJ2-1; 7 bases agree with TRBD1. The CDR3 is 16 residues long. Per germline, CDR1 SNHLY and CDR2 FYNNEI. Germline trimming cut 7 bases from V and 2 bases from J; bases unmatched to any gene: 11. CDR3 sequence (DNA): TGTGCCAGCAACCGAAGACAGGGTTCGACCTACAATGAGCAGTTCTTC. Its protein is CASNRRQGSTYNEQFF.

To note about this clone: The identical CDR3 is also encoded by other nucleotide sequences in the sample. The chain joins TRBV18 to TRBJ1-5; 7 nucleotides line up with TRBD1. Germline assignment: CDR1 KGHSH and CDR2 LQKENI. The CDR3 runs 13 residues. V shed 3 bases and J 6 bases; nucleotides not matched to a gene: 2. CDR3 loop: CASSPEGAQPQHF. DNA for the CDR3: TGTGCCAGCTCACCTGAGGGGGCTCAGCCCCAGCATTTT.

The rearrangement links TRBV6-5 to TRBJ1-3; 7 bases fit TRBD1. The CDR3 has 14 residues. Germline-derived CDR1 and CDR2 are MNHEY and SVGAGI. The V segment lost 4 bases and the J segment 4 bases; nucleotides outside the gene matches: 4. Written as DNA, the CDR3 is TGTGCCAGCAGTTCACAGGGGAGAGGAAACACCATATATTTT. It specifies CASSSQGRGNTIYF.

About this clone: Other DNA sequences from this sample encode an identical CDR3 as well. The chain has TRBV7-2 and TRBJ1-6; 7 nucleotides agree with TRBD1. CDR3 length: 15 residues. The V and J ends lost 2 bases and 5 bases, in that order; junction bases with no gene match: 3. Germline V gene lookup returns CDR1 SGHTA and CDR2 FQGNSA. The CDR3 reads CASSLRQGNNSPLHF. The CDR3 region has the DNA TGTGCCAGCAGCTTAAGACAGGGTAATAATTCACCCCTCCACTTT.

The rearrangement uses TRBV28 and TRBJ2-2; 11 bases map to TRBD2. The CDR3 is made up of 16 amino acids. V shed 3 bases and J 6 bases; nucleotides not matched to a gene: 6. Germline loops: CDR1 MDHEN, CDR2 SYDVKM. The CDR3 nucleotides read TGTGCCAGCAGTTTGATTGGTAGCGGGGGGGCCGGGGAGCTGTTTTTT. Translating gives CASSLIGSGGAGELFF. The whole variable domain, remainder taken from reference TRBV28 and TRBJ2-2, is DVKVTQSSRYLVKRTGEKVFLECVQDMDHENMFWYRQDPGLGLRLIYFSYDVKMKEKGDIPEGYSVSREKKERFSLILESASTNQTSMYLCASSLIGSGGAGELFFGEGSRLTVL.

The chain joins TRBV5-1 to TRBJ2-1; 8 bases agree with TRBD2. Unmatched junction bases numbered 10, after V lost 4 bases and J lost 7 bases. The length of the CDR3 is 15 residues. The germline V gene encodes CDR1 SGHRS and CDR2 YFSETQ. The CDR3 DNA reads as TGCGCCAGCAGCGGGACACGGGGGGGTCCTAATGAGCAGTTCTTC. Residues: CASSGTRGGPNEQFF.

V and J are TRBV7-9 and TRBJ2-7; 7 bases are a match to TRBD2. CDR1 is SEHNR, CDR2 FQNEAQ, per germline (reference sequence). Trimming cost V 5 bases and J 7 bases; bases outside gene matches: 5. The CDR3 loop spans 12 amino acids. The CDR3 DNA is TGTGCCAGCAGCCATCGGGGAGGGGAGCAGTACTTC. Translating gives CASSHRGGEQYF.

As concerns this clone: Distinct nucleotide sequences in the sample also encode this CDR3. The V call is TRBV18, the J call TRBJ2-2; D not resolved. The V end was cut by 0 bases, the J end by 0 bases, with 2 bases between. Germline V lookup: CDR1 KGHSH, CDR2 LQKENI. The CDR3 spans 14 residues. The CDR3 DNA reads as TGTGCCAGCTCACCACCTTCGAACACCGGGGAGCTGTTTTTT. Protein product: CASSPPSNTGELFF.